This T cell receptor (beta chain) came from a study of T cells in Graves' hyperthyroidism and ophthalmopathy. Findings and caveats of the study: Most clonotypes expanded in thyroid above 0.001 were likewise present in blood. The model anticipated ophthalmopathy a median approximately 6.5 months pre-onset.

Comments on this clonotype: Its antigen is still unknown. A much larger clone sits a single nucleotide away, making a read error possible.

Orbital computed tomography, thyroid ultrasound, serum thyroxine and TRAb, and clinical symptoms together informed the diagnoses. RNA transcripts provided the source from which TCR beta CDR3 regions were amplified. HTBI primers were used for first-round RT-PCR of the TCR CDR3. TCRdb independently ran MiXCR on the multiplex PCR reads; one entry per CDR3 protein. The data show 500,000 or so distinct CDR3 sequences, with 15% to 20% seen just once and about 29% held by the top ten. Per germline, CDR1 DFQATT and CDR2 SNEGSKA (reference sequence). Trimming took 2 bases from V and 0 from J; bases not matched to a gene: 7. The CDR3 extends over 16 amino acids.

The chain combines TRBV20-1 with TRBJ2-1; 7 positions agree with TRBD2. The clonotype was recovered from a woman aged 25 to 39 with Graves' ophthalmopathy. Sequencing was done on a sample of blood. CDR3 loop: CSARWASGSSYNEQFF. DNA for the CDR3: TGCAGTGCTAGATGGGCTAGCGGAAGCTCCTACAATGAGCAGTTCTTC.